This is a list of T cell receptor beta chains from one sample in a study of blood T cell repertoires in COVID-19. Sequencing was performed with immunoSEQ multiplex PCR; in TCRdb, only in-frame clones are kept and a portion is missing. Here the sample spans some 150,000 clones, 75% to 90% being singletons. Material for sequencing was peripheral blood. Source of these receptors: a man aged 50 to 59 who had recovered from COVID-19. Each CDR3 is given with its conserved first and last residue. Each record gives: J gene, clone size, V gene, D gene, CDR3 DNA, CDR3 protein. A D gene is named only where the DNA matches it firmly. Rows give clone size only sometimes, using once, few, many, or a class for an expanded clone.

>TRBJ1-1|-|TRBV5-4|TRBD1
TGTGCCAGCAGCCATCGACAGGGCTTGAACACTGAAGCTTTCTTT
CASSHRQGLNTEAFF
>TRBJ2-4|-|TRBV10-2|-
TGCGCCAGCAGTGAGGGGGCGACCCCTAACATTCAGTACTTC
CASSEGATPNIQYF
>TRBJ1-1|-|TRBV7-9|-
TGTGCCAGCAGCTTAGGTGGGGGGATGGGGACTGAAGCTTTCTTT
CASSLGGGMGTEAFF
>TRBJ1-2|-|TRBV27|TRBD1
TGTGCCAGCAGCAACGACAGGGGGGATGGCTACACCTTC
CASSNDRGDGYTF
>TRBJ1-2|-|TRBV7-2|TRBD1
TGTGCCAGCAGCTTAGCGTGGACAGGGGGCGCGAACTATGGCTACACCTTC
CASSLAWTGGANYGYTF
>TRBJ2-7|-|TRBV29-1|TRBD1
TGCAGCGTACTTCCGGGACAGGGGGCCTACGAGCAGTACTTC
CSVLPGQGAYEQYF
>TRBJ2-3|-|TRBV5-1|TRBD1
TGCGCCAGCAGCTTACTAACAGGGGGCGAGACAGATACGCAGTATTTT
CASSLLTGGETDTQYF
>TRBJ2-1|-|TRBV30|TRBD2
TGTGCCTGGGGTAGACTAGCGGGATTGGATGAGCAGTTCTTC
CAWGRLAGLDEQFF
>TRBJ2-1|-|TRBV2|-
TGTGCCAGCAGTGAAGGCCGGGACTCGACCTACAATGAGCAGTTCTTC
CASSEGRDSTYNEQFF
>TRBJ1-5|-|TRBV3-1/TRBV3-2|-
TGTGCCAGCAGCCAAGGGACAGTTAATCAGCCCCAGCATTTT
CASSQGTVNQPQHF
>TRBJ2-1|-|TRBV5-1|TRBD2
TGCGCCAGCAGCCCGGGTCTTGGGGGGGAGTACAATGAGCAGTTCTTC
CASSPGLGGEYNEQFF
>TRBJ2-3|-|TRBV3-1/TRBV3-2|-
TGTGCCAGCAGCCGGCGGGTTATATTACCAGATACGCAGTATTTT
CASSRRVILPDTQYF
>TRBJ2-7|-|TRBV12-3/TRBV12-4|TRBD1
TGTGCCAGCAGTTTAGGGACAGGGGACGAGCAGTACTTC
CASSLGTGDEQYF
>TRBJ1-2|-|TRBV9|-
TGTGCCAGCAGCGACACTAACTATGGCTACACCTTC
CASSDTNYGYTF
>TRBJ2-2|-|TRBV18|-
TGTGCCAGCTCACCAAACGGGTCCGGGGAGCTGTTTTTT
CASSPNGSGELFF
>TRBJ1-5|few|TRBV4-2|-
TGTGCCAGCAGCCAAGATAACGGTTTTAGCAATCAGCCCCAGCATTTT
CASSQDNGFSNQPQHF
>TRBJ2-5|-|TRBV7-2|TRBD2
TGTGCCAGCAGTTATAATAGCGGGGGGCCCGAGACCCAGTACTTC
CASSYNSGGPETQYF
>TRBJ1-5|-|TRBV2|-
TGTGCCAGCAGTGGGGAGGGGGGAGCAAATAATCAGCCCCAGCATTTT
CASSGEGGANNQPQHF
>TRBJ2-5|-|TRBV4-1|TRBD2
TGCGCCAGCAGCCAAGGGCTAGCGGGGGCCTCGACCGGGTACTTC
CASSQGLAGASTGYF
>TRBJ2-5|-|TRBV27|TRBD1
TGTGCCAGCAGTTCCTGGGACAGAGGAGAGACCCAGTACTTC
CASSSWDRGETQYF
>TRBJ1-2|-|TRBV9|TRBD1
TGTGCCAGCAGCAGACGGGACAGGGCAGACTATGGCTACACCTTC
CASSRRDRADYGYTF
>TRBJ1-2|-|TRBV3-1/TRBV3-2|-
TGTGCCAGCAGCCTACCCGGGGGGGGCTATGGCTACACCTTC
CASSLPGGGYGYTF
>TRBJ2-1|-|TRBV19|-
TGTGCCAGTTCAGGGCGATCGGCTTACAATGAGCAGTTCTTC
CASSGRSAYNEQFF
>TRBJ2-7|-|TRBV11-2|TRBD1
TGTGCCAGCAGGTATGACAGGGTCTCCCACGAGCAGTACTTC
CASRYDRVSHEQYF
>TRBJ1-2|-|TRBV30|-
TGTGCCTGGAGTGTCGCCAGGGAAAATGGCTACACCTTC
CAWSVARENGYTF
>TRBJ1-2|-|TRBV7-9|-
TGTGCCAGCAGCTTCGACAGGAACTATGGCTACACCTTC
CASSFDRNYGYTF
>TRBJ2-3|-|TRBV7-9|TRBD1
TGTGCCAGCAGCCCCCAGGGGGGACAGGGTTGGACAGATACGCAGTATTTT
CASSPQGGQGWTDTQYF
>TRBJ1-6|few|TRBV3-1/TRBV3-2|TRBD1
TGTGCCAGCAGTCGACAGGGGATACCCCTCCACTTT
CASSRQGIPLHF
>TRBJ1-1|few|TRBV27|TRBD1
TGTGCCAGCAGCCAGGACAGGGCACAGAGTGAAGCTTTCTTT
CASSQDRAQSEAFF
>TRBJ2-1|-|TRBV14|TRBD2
TGTGCCAGCAGCCAAGCCGGGACTAGCGTCAATGAGCAGTTCTTC
CASSQAGTSVNEQFF
>TRBJ1-6|-|TRBV18|TRBD1
TGTGCCAGCTCACCAACGGGACAGGGCAGCTCCTATAATTCACCCCTCCACTTT
CASSPTGQGSSYNSPLHF
>TRBJ2-5|-|TRBV14|-
TGTGCCAGCAGCCAAGAGGGGGCGGTGCCTTTGGGAGAGACCCAGTACTTC
CASSQEGAVPLGETQYF
>TRBJ1-5|few|TRBV7-2|TRBD1
TGTGCCAGCAGCAGGACAGGGGCCGCTCATCAGCCCCAGCATTTT
CASSRTGAAHQPQHF
>TRBJ2-1|-|TRBV27|-
TGTGCCAGCAGTTTAAGACGGACTGACCCTAGCGAGCAGTTCTTC
CASSLRRTDPSEQFF
>TRBJ1-1|-|TRBV4-3|-
TGCGCCAGCAGCCAAGAGTACAGCCCGTTAAAGAACACTGAAGCTTTCTTT
CASSQEYSPLKNTEAFF
>TRBJ2-7|-|TRBV5-1|TRBD1
TGCGCCAGCATGGTGGGACAGGGGTACTCCTACGAGCAGTACTTC
CASMVGQGYSYEQYF
>TRBJ1-1|-|TRBV19|-
TGTGCCAGCAGAACGTGGGAGGGGCCTGAAGCTTTCTTT
CASRTWEGPEAFF
>TRBJ1-1|-|TRBV7-2|-
TGTGCCAGCAGCCGCCCAGGGGCGGGGGGGACTGAAGCTTTCTTT
CASSRPGAGGTEAFF
>TRBJ1-2|-|TRBV6-1|TRBD1
TGTGCCAGCAGTGAGACAGGGGTCGACTATGGCTACACCTTC
CASSETGVDYGYTF
>TRBJ2-5|-|TRBV4-2|TRBD2
TGTGCCAGCAGCCAGGGGGGGGTACAAGAGACCCAGTACTTC
CASSQGGVQETQYF
>TRBJ2-7|-|TRBV5-6|TRBD1
TGTGCCAGCAGCCCCGGGACAGGGGTTCGCTACGAGCAGTACTTC
CASSPGTGVRYEQYF
>TRBJ1-1|-|TRBV5-1|TRBD1
TGCGCCAGCAGCTTACAATCTGGACAGGGTGAAGCTTTCTTT
CASSLQSGQGEAFF
>TRBJ1-2|many|TRBV3-1/TRBV3-2|TRBD1
TGTGCCAGCAGCCAACGACAGGGTTTTGGCTACACCTTC
CASSQRQGFGYTF
>TRBJ1-2|-|TRBV6-5|TRBD1
TGTGCCAGCAGTCCCGACAGGGGTGGGAACTATGGCTACACCTTC
CASSPDRGGNYGYTF
>TRBJ2-1|-|TRBV19|TRBD2
TGTGCCAGTACCCGCCACAGCACTAGCGGGGGGGTATACAATGAGCAGTTCTTC
CASTRHSTSGGVYNEQFF
>TRBJ1-3|-|TRBV6-5|TRBD1
TGTGCCAGCAGCCTGGACAGGACCTCTGGAAACACCATATATTTT
CASSLDRTSGNTIYF
>TRBJ2-1|-|TRBV29-1|-
TGCAGCGCCCAGGGGCAATTACAATGGCAGTTCTTC
CSAQGQLQWQFF
>TRBJ1-1|-|TRBV6-5|TRBD1
TGTGCCAGCAGTTACGGGACAGCCGGTAGCACTGAAGCTTTCTTT
CASSYGTAGSTEAFF